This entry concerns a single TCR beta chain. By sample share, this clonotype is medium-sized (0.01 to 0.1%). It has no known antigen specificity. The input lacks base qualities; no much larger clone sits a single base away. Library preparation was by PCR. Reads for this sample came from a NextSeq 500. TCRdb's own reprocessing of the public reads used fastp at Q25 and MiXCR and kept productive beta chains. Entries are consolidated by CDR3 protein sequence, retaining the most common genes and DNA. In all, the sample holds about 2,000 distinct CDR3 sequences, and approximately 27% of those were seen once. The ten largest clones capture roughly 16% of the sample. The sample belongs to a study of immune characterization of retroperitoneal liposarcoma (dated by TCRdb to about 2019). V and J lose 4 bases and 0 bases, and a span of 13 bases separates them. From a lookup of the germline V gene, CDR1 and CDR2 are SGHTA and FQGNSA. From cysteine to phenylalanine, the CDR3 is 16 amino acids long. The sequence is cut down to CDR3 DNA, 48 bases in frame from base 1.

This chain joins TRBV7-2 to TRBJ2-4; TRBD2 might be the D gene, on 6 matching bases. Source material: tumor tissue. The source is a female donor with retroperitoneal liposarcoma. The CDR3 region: CASSYRGAGAKNIQYF. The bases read TGTGCCAGCAGCTACCGCGGGGCCGGAGCCAAAAACATTCAGTACTTC.